The source of this TCR beta chain is a study of ipilimumab plus nivolumab after autologous stem cell transplantation. Overall study context: Median doses per patient: roughly five ipilimumab, seven to nine nivolumab.

Checkpoint therapy with ipilimumab 1 mg/kg began 14 to 28 days after transplant. Germline V gives CDR1 SEHNR, CDR2 FQNEAQ (reference sequence). The CDR3 spans 14 residues. Unmatched junction bases numbered 5, after V lost 1 base and J lost 8 bases. Some clones are missing from TCRdb's copy, which holds only in-frame ones; the method was immunoSEQ multiplex PCR. The sample includes around 17,000 clones, less than 75% of them seen just once. The receptor's source is a male donor with diffuse large B-cell lymphoma. J is TRBJ1-3 and V is TRBV7-9, with 7 bases lining up with TRBD1. The material was PBMCs, obtained in a trial of ipilimumab plus nivolumab as post-transplant consolidation. CDR3 region: CASSLGQGGDTIYF. Written as DNA, the CDR3 is TGTGCCAGCAGCTTAGGACAGGGAGGGGACACCATATATTTT.